The following is a TCR beta chain sequence with its context. No antigen is known for it. The CDR3 totals 14 residues. Germline lookup yields CDR1 SGHNT and CDR2 YYREEE (reference sequence). Deletions cut 0 bases from V and 1 base from J, with 5 bases between. The sample comes from a study of shared clonotypes between healthy human individuals. Study outcomes and limitations: Represented diversity, genetic and exposure-history alike, was limited by few donors.

An assay was performed, and its level was deep. Libraries were prepared by immunoSEQ multiplex PCR; TCRdb keeps only in-frame clonotypes and omits some of them. The sample has approximately 470,000 clones; more than 65% are singletons. The sample comprised PBMCs. V and J are TRBV5-4 and TRBJ2-4; D remains ambiguous. The TCR was taken from a woman aged 40-49 years in good health. Some clones in this sample may be carry-over from other donors' samples. The CDR3 protein is CASSLDLAKNIQYF. CDR3 in DNA: TGTGCCAGCAGCTTGGACCTGGCCAAAAACATTCAGTACTTC. Full variable domain (rest looked up from reference TRBV5-4 and TRBJ2-4): ETGVTQSPTHLIKTRGQQVTLRCSSQSGHNTVSWYQQALGQGPQFIFQYYREEENGRGNFPPRFSGLQFPNYSSELNVNALELDDSALYLCASSLDLAKNIQYFGAGTRLSVL.